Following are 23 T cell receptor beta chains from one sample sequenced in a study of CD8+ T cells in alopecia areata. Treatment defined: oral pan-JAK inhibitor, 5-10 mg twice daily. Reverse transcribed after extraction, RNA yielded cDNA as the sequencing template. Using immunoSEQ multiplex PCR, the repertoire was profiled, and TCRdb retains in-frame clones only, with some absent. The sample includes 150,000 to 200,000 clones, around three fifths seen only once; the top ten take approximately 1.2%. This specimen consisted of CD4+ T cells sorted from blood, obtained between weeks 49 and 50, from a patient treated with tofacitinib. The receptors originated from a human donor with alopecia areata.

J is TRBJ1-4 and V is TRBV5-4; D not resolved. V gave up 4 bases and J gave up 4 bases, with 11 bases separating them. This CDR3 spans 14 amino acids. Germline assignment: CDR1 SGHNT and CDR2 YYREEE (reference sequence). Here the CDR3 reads CASSRDGLNEKLFF. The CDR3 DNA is TGTGCCAGCAGCCGTGACGGGCTTAATGAAAAACTGTTTTTT.

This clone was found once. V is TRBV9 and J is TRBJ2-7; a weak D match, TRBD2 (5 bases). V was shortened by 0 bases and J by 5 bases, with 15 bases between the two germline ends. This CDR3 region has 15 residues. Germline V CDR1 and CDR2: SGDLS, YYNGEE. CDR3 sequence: CASSVEHRGIDEQYF. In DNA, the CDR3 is TGTGCCAGCAGCGTAGAGCATCGAGGGATCGACGAGCAGTACTTC.

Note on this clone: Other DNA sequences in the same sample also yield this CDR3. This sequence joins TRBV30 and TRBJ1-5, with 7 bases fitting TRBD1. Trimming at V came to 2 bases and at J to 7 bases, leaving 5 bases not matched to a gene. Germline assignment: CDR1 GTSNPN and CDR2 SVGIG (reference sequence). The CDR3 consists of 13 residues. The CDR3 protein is CAWSTGVSQPQHF. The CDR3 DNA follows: TGTGCCTGGAGTACAGGGGTTTCGCAGCCCCAGCATTTT.

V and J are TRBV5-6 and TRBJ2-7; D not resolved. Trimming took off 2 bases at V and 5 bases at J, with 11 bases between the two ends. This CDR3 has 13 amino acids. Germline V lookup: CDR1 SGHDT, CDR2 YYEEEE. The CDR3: CASSFFLVHEQYF. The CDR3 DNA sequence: TGTGCCAGCAGCTTCTTCTTGGTCCACGAGCAGTACTTC.

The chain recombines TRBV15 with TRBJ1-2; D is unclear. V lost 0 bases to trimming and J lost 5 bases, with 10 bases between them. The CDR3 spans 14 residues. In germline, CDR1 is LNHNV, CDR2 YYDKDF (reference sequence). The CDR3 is CATSRESGRYGYTF. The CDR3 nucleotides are TGTGCCACCAGCAGAGAATCCGGCCGATATGGCTACACCTTC.

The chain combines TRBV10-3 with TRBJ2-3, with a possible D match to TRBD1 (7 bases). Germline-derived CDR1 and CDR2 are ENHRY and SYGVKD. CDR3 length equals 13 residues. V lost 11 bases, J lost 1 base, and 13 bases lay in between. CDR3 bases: TGTGCCTCAGGGGGGAGTGGCACAGATACGCAGTATTTT. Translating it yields CASGGSGTDTQYF.

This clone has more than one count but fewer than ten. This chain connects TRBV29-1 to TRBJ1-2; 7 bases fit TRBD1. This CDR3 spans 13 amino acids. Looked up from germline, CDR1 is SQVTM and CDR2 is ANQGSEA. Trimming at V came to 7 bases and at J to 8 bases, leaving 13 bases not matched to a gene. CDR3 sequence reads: CSATTGSGQGYTF. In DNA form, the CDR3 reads TGCAGCGCGACGACAGGGAGTGGGCAGGGCTACACCTTC.

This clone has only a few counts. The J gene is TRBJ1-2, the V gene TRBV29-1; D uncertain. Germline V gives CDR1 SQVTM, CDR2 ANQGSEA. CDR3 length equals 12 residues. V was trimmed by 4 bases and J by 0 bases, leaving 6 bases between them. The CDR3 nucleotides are TGCAGCGTTGCGACATCTAACTATGGCTACACCTTC. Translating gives CSVATSNYGYTF.

CDR3 amino acids: CSARGGLGDTQYF. The DNA for the CDR3 is TGCAGCGCACGAGGGGGATTAGGAGATACGCAGTATTTT. The J gene is TRBJ2-3, the V gene TRBV29-1, with D perhaps matching TRBD1 (6 bases). CDR1 SQVTM and CDR2 ANQGSEA come from the germline V gene. This CDR3 comprises 13 residues. V was shortened by 7 bases and J by 5 bases, with 16 bases between the two germline ends.

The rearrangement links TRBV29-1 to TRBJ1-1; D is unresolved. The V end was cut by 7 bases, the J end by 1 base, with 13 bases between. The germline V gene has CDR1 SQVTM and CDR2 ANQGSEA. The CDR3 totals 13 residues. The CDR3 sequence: CSGRPGRNTEAFF. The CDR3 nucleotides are TGCAGCGGCCGACCCGGAAGGAACACTGAAGCTTTCTTT.

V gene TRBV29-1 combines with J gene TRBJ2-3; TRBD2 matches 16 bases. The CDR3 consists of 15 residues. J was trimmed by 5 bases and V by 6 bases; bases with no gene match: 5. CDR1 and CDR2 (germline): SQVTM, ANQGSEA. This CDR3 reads CSVGTSGGAGDTQYF. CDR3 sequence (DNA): TGCAGCGTCGGGACTAGCGGGGGGGCCGGAGATACGCAGTATTTT.

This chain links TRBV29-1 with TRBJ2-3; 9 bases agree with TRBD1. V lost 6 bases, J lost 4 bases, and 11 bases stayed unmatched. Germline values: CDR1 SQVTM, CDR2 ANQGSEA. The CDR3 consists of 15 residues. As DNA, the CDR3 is TGCAGCGTAGGGAAAGGACAGGGGAGATCAGATACGCAGTATTTT. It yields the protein CSVGKGQGRSDTQYF.

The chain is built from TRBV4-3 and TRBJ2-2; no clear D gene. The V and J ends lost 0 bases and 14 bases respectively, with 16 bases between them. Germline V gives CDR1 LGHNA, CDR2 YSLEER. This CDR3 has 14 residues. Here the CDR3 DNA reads TGCGCCAGCAGCCAAGATACCCAAGTAATAGGACTGTTTTTT. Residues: CASSQDTQVIGLFF.

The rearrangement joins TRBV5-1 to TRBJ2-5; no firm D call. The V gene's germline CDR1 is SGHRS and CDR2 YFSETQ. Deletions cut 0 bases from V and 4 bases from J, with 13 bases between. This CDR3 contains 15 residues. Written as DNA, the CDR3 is TGCGCCAGCAGCTTGGCATCGGGCCCGGGAGAGACCCAGTACTTC. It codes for CASSLASGPGETQYF. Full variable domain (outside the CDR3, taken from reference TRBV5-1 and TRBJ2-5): KAGVTQTPRYLIKTRGQQVTLSCSPISGHRSVSWYQQTPGQGLQFLFEYFSETQRNKGNFPGRFSGRQFSNSRSEMNVSTLELGDSALYLCASSLASGPGETQYFGPGTRLLVL.

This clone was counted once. CDR3 sequence reads: CASSLAGTPVSLGNEQFF. CDR3 sequence (DNA): TGCGCCAGCAGCTTGGCCGGGACCCCTGTAAGTCTCGGGAATGAGCAGTTCTTC. V gene TRBV5-1 combines with J gene TRBJ2-1; D could derive from TRBD1 or TRBD2 (5 bases each). Trimming pared 0 bases from V and 7 bases from J, leaving 23 bases between. CDR1 is SGHRS, CDR2 YFSETQ, per germline. The CDR3 loop spans 18 amino acids.

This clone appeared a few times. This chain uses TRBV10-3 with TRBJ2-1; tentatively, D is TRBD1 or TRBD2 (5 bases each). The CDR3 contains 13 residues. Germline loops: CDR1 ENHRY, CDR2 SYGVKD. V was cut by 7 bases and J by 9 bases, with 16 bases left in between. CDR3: CAIKSSGRGEQFF. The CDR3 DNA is TGTGCCATCAAGTCCTCGGGGCGCGGTGAGCAGTTCTTC.

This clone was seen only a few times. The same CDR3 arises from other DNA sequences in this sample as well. CDR3 residues: CSVEGFQDSAQETQYF. CDR3 DNA sequence: TGCAGCGTTGAAGGGTTTCAGGACAGCGCGCAAGAGACCCAGTACTTC. The gene calls are TRBV29-1 and TRBJ2-5; D is perhaps TRBD1 (6 bases). V shed 1 base and J shed 2 bases, with 17 bases lying between them. Germline lookup yields CDR1 SQVTM and CDR2 ANQGSEA. The CDR3 has 16 residues.

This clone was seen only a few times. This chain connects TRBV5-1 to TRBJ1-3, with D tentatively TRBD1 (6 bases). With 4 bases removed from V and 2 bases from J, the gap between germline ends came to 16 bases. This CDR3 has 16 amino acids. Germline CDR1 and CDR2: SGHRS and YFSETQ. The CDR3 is CASSPGAGEAGNTIYF. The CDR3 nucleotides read TGCGCCAGCAGCCCGGGTGCAGGGGAGGCTGGAAACACCATATATTTT.

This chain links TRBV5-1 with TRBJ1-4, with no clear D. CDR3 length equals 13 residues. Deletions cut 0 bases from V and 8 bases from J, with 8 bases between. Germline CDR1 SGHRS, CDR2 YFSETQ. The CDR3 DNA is TGCGCCAGCAGCTTGGGGGGAGCAGAAAAACTGTTTTTT. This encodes CASSLGGAEKLFF.

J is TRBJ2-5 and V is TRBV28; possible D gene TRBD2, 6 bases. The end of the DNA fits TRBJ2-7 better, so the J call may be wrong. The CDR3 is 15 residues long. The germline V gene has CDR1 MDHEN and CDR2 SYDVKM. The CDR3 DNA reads TGTGCCAGCAGCCCTGGCGGGGTAAGAGACTACGAGCAGTACTTC. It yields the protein CASSPGGVRDYEQYF.

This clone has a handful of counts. CDR3 coding DNA: TGTGCCAGCAGTTACTTTGGTGAGGTCACAGATACGCAGTATTTT. Translation: CASSYFGEVTDTQYF. The V call is TRBV6-5, the J call TRBJ2-3; D not certain. The CDR3 totals 15 residues. In germline, CDR1 is MNHEY, CDR2 SVGAGI. V was cut by 1 base and J by 2 bases, with 10 bases left in between.

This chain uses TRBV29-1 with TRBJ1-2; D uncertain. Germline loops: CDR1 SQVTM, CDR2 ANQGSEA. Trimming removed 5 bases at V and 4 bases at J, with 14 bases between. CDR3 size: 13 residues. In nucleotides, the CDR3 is TGCAGCGTTTCAGGTGTGGTGGGCTATGGCTACACCTTC. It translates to CSVSGVVGYGYTF.

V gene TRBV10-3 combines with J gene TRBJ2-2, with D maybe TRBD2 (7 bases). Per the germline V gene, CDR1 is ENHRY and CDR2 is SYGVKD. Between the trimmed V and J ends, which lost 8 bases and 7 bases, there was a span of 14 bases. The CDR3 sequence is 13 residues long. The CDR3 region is CAISRGGGGELFF. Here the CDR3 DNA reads TGTGCCATCTCACGCGGGGGCGGCGGGGAGCTGTTTTTT.